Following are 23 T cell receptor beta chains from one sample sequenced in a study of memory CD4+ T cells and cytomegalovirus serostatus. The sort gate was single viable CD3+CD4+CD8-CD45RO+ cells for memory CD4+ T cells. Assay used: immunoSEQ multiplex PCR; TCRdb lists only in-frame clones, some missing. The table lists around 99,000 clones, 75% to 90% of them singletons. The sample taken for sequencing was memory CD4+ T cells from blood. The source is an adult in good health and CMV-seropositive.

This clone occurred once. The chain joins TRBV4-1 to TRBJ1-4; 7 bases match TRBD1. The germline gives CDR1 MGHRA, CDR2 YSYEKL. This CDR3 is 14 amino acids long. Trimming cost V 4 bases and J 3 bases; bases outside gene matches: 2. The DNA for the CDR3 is TGCGCCAGCAGCCGCGACAGGGCTAATGAAAAACTGTTTTTT. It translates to CASSRDRANEKLFF.

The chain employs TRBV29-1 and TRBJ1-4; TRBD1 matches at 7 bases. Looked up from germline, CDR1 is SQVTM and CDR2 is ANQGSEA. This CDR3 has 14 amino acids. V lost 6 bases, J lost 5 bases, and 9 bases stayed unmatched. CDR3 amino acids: CSVFGQDGNEKLFF. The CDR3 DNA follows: TGCAGCGTATTTGGACAGGATGGAAATGAAAAACTGTTTTTT. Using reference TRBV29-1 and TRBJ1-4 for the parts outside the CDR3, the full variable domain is SAVISQKPSRDICQRGTSLTIQCQVDSQVTMMFWYRQQPGQSLTLIATANQGSEATYESGFVIDKFPISRPNLTFSTLTVSNMSPEDSSIYLCSVFGQDGNEKLFFGSGTQLSVL.

The CDR3 spells CASSTRPWQSMDEQYF. CDR3 DNA: TGTGCCAGTAGTACCCGTCCGTGGCAGTCGATGGACGAGCAGTACTTC. The V and J genes are TRBV19 and TRBJ2-7, with D uncertain. The CDR3 runs 16 residues. V gave up 4 bases and J gave up 5 bases, with 21 bases separating them. Germline lookup yields CDR1 LNHDA and CDR2 SQIVND (reference sequence).

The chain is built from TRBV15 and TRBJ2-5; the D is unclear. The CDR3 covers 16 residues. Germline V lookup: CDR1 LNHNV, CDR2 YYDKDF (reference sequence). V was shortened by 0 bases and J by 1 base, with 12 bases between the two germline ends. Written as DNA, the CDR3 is TGTGCCACCAGCAGAGATAATCCCCTGAGCCAAGAGACCCAGTACTTC. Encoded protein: CATSRDNPLSQETQYF.

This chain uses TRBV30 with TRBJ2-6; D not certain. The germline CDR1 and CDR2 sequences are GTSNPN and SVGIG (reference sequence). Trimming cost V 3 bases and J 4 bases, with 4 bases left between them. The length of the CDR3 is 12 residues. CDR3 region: CAWRSGANVLTF. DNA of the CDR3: TGTGCCTGGAGATCCGGGGCCAACGTCCTGACTTTC.

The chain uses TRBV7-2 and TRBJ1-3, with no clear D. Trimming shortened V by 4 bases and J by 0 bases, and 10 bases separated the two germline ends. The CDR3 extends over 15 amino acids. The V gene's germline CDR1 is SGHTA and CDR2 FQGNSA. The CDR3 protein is CASSSIGISGNTIYF. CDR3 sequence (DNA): TGTGCCAGCAGCTCGATCGGAATCTCTGGAAACACCATATATTTT.

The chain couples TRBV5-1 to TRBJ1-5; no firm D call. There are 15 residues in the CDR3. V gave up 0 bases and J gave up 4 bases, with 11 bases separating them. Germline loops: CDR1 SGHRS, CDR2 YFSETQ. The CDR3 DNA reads TGCGCCAGCAGCTTGGGGCTCTCAAGTAATCAGCCCCAGCATTTT. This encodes CASSLGLSSNQPQHF.

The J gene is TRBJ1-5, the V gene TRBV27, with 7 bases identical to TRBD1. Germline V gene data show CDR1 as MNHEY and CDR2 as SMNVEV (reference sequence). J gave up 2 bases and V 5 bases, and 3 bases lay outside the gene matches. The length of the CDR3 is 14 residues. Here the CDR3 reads CASSPGQGNQPQHF. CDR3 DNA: TGTGCCAGCAGTCCTGGACAGGGCAATCAGCCCCAGCATTTT.

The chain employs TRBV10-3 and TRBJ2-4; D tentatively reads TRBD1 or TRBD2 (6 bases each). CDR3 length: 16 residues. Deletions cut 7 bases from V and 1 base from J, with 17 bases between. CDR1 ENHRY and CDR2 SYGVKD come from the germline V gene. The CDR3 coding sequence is TGTGCCATCATCGGGTGGGGGGCCGTGGCCAAAAACATTCAGTACTTC. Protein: CAIIGWGAVAKNIQYF.

The CDR3: CASSQYQGQRIYEQYF. The CDR3 DNA sequence: TGCGCCAGCAGTCAGTATCAGGGACAGAGAATCTACGAGCAGTACTTC. V usage is TRBV4-1 and J usage is TRBJ2-7; 7 bases are shared with TRBD1. The V and J ends lost 6 bases and 3 bases, in that order; junction bases with no gene match: 14. CDR1 is MGHRA, CDR2 YSYEKL, per germline. This CDR3 is built from 16 residues.

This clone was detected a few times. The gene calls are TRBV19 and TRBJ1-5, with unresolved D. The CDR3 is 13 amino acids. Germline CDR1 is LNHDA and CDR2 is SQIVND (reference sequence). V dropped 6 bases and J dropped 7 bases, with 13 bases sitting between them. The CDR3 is CASRTSGIQPQHF. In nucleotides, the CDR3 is TGTGCCAGTAGGACCTCAGGAATACAGCCCCAGCATTTT.

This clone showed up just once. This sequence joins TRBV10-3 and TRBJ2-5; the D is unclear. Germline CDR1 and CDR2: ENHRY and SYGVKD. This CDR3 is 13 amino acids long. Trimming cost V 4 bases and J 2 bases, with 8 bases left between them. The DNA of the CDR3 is TGTGCCATCAGTGCGACAAGTCAAGAGACCCAGTACTTC. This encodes CAISATSQETQYF.

As DNA, the CDR3 is TGTGCCTGGAGTACTAAGGCCAATCAGCCCCAGCATTTT. This sequence encodes CAWSTKANQPQHF. The gene calls are TRBV30 and TRBJ1-5; D is unclear. The germline V gene has CDR1 GTSNPN and CDR2 SVGIG (reference sequence). The CDR3 has 13 residues. V was clipped by 2 bases and J by 3 bases, with 8 bases between them.

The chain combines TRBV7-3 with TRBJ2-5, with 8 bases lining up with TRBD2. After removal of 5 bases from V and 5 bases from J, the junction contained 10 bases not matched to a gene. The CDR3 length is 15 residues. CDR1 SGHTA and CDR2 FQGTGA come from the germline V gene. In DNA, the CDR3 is TGTGCCAGCAGCCAAACCGGGAGGGCCAGGGAGACCCAGTACTTC. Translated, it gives CASSQTGRARETQYF.

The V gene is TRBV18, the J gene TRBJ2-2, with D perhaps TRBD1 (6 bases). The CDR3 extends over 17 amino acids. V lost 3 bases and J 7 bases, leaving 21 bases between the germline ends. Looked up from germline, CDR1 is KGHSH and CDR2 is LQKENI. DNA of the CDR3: TGTGCCAGCTCACCCTTTGGACAGTTTGTAACGGGCGGGGAGCTGTTTTTT. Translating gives CASSPFGQFVTGGELFF. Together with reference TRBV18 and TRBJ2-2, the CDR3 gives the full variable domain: NAGVMQNPRHLVRRRGQEARLRCSPMKGHSHVYWYRQLPEEGLKFMVYLQKENIIDESGMPKERFSAEFPKEGPSILRIQQVVRGDSAAYFCASSPFGQFVTGGELFFGEGSRLTVL.

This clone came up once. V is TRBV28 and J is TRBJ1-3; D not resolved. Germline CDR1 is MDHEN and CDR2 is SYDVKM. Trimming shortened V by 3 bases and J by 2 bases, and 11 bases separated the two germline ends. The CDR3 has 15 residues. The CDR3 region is CASSFPAGTGNTIYF. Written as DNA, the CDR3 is TGTGCCAGCAGTTTCCCGGCCGGGACTGGAAACACCATATATTTT. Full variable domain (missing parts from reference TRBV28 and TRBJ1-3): DVKVTQSSRYLVKRTGEKVFLECVQDMDHENMFWYRQDPGLGLRLIYFSYDVKMKEKGDIPEGYSVSREKKERFSLILESASTNQTSMYLCASSFPAGTGNTIYFGEGSWLTVV.

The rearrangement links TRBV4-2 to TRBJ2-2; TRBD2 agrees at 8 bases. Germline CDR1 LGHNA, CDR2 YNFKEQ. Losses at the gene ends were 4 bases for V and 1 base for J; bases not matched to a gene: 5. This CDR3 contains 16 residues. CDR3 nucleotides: TGTGCCAGCAGCCTAAAAGCGGGAGAGAACACCGGGGAGCTGTTTTTT. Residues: CASSLKAGENTGELFF.

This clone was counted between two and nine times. The CDR3 spells CASSLGVSGRRYISDEQFF. The CDR3, as DNA: TGCGCCAGCAGCTTGGGGGTTAGCGGGAGACGATATATTTCGGATGAGCAGTTCTTC. The chain couples TRBV5-1 to TRBJ2-1, with 9 nucleotides matching TRBD2. The germline CDR1 and CDR2 sequences are SGHRS and YFSETQ. The J segment lost 8 bases and the V segment lost 0 bases, leaving 18 bases of the junction unmatched. The CDR3 covers 19 residues.

Here the CDR3 reads CASSSGRRDAFF. CDR3 nucleotide sequence: TGTGCCAGCAGCTCCGGACGCAGGGATGCTTTCTTT. This chain connects TRBV6-5 to TRBJ1-1, with D tentatively TRBD1 (5 bases). This CDR3 has 12 residues. V was trimmed by 6 bases and J by 11 bases, leaving 16 bases between them. Germline CDR1 and CDR2: MNHEY and SVGAGI.

As DNA, the CDR3 is TGTGCCAGCAGTTATCTAGCGGGAGCGACAGATACGCAGTATTTT. Its translation: CASSYLAGATDTQYF. The chain combines TRBV6-4 with TRBJ2-3, with 10 bases matching TRBD2. Germline loops: CDR1 MRHNA, CDR2 SNTAGT. J was trimmed by 3 bases and V by 5 bases; bases with no gene match: 5. The CDR3 covers 15 residues.

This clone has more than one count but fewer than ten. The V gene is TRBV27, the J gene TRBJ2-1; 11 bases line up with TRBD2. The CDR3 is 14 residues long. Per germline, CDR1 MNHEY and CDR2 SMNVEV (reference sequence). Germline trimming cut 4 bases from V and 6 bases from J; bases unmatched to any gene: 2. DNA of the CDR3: TGTGCCAGCAGTTGGGGACTAGCGGCCAATGAGCAGTTCTTC. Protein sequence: CASSWGLAANEQFF.

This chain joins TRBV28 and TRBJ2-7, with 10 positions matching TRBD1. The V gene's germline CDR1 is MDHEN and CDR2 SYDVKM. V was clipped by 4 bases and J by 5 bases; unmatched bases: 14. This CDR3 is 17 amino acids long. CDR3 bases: TGTGCCAGCAGTTCCCGTCCCTCCGCCGGGACAGGGGACGAGCAGTACTTC. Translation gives CASSSRPSAGTGDEQYF. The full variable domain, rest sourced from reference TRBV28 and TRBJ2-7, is DVKVTQSSRYLVKRTGEKVFLECVQDMDHENMFWYRQDPGLGLRLIYFSYDVKMKEKGDIPEGYSVSREKKERFSLILESASTNQTSMYLCASSSRPSAGTGDEQYFGPGTRLTVT.

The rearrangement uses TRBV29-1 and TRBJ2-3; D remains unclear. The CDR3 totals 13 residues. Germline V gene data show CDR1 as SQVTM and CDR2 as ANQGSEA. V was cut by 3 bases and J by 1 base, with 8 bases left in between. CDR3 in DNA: TGCAGCGTTGAGTCGCAGGGCACAGATACGCAGTATTTT. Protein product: CSVESQGTDTQYF.